Below, 22 T cell receptor beta chains from the same sample are listed, as sequenced in a study of Tregs in tolerant kidney transplant recipients (dated by TCRdb to the late 2010s). Receptor libraries were prepared by the immunoSEQ multiplex PCR assay. Held by TCRdb, this immuneACCESS table contains in-frame sequences only and omits some clones. Under half of the omission traces to an unresolved V gene where checked; the cause of the rest is unknown. The sample records tens of thousands of clones, approximately 94% of which are singletons. The leading ten clones occupy roughly 1.7% of the sample. The transplants used related donors along with nonmyeloablative bone marrow transplantation, and in the human trials mixed chimerism was transient. The material was CD4+ T cells from blood (PBMCs), obtained 12 months after the transplant. The receptors here all came from a human patient who received a combined kidney and bone marrow transplant. After a transplant, certain T cells may trace back to the graft donor.

The chain links TRBV15 to TRBJ1-2; possible D gene TRBD1, 6 bases. Trimming shortened V by 0 bases and J by 4 bases, and 9 bases separated the two germline ends. Germline V gene lookup returns CDR1 LNHNV and CDR2 YYDKDF (reference sequence). The CDR3 is made up of 14 amino acids. CDR3 nucleotide sequence: TGTGCCACCAGCAGAGACAGGGGTACCTATGGCTACACCTTC. Translated: CATSRDRGTYGYTF.

V is TRBV19 and J is TRBJ2-4; D is ambiguous. V was cut by 7 bases and J by 0 bases, with 7 bases left in between. Germline CDR1 is LNHDA and CDR2 is SQIVND (reference sequence). The CDR3 loop spans 13 amino acids. The CDR3 sequence is CASMGLAKNIQYF. The DNA of the CDR3 is TGTGCCAGTATGGGCTTAGCCAAAAACATTCAGTACTTC. Combining the CDR3 with reference TRBV19 and TRBJ2-4 gives the whole variable domain DGGITQSPKYLFRKEGQNVTLSCEQNLNHDAMYWYRQDPGQGLRLIYYSQIVNDFQKGDIAEGYSVSREKKESFPLTVTSAQKNPTAFYLCASMGLAKNIQYFGAGTRLSVL.

The rearrangement uses TRBV30 and TRBJ1-2; 9 nucleotides line up with TRBD1. Losses at the gene ends were 0 bases for V and 7 bases for J; bases not matched to a gene: 6. The V gene's germline CDR1 is GTSNPN and CDR2 SVGIG (reference sequence). The CDR3 runs to 14 residues. This chain's CDR3 is CAWSVGQGVFGYTF. In DNA form, the CDR3 reads TGTGCCTGGAGTGTGGGACAGGGCGTATTTGGCTACACCTTC.

The chain has TRBV2 and TRBJ2-5; no reliable D call. Germline V gene data show CDR1 as SNHLY and CDR2 as FYNNEI. The CDR3 length is 13 residues. The V and J ends lost 6 bases and 5 bases respectively, with 13 bases between them. The CDR3 region has the DNA TGTGCCAGCAGATACGGAGAGAGGGAGACCCAGTACTTC. Its translation: CASRYGERETQYF.

This clone was recorded once. The CDR3 coding sequence is TGTGCCAGTAGTATAAGCAAAGAGACCCAGTACTTC. Amino acids: CASSISKETQYF. V is TRBV19 and J is TRBJ2-5; D remains ambiguous. The ends were cut back, 2 bases at V and 3 bases at J, with 4 bases in the middle. Germline V CDR1 and CDR2: LNHDA, SQIVND (reference sequence). The CDR3 length is 12 residues.

V and J are TRBV5-5 and TRBJ2-1, with a possible D match to TRBD1 (7 bases). CDR1 and CDR2 (germline): SGHKS, YYEKEE (reference sequence). Trimming removed 1 base at V and 3 bases at J, with 17 bases between. The CDR3 runs 17 residues. The CDR3 bases are TGTGCCAGCAGCTTGTTGTCCTCAGGGGGGTACTACAATGAGCAGTTCTTC. Its protein product is CASSLLSSGGYYNEQFF.

This clone was seen a single time. The chain joins TRBV27 to TRBJ1-6; the match to TRBD1 covers 8 bases. The V gene's germline CDR1 is MNHEY and CDR2 SMNVEV (reference sequence). V shed 6 bases and J 12 bases; nucleotides not matched to a gene: 10. The CDR3 has 14 amino acids. The CDR3 DNA follows: TGTGCCAGCAGATGGTCGGGACAGGTACAACCCCTCCACTTT. It specifies CASRWSGQVQPLHF.

The chain carries TRBV9 and TRBJ1-4, with D possibly matching TRBD1 (5 bases). Trimming left V 7 bases short and J 8 bases short, with 18 bases between. The CDR3 is 14 amino acids. The germline V gene has CDR1 SGDLS and CDR2 YYNGEE. As DNA, the CDR3 is TGTGCCAGCGCCCTGGGGTGGAGGGGCGAAAAACTGTTTTTT. Encoded protein: CASALGWRGEKLFF.

V usage is TRBV29-1 and J usage is TRBJ2-1, with 7 bases lining up with TRBD1. The germline CDR1 and CDR2 sequences are SQVTM and ANQGSEA. V shed 5 bases, J shed 3 bases, and the junction held 13 bases outside the gene matches. This CDR3 contains 16 residues. CDR3 in DNA: TGCAGCGTTCGAAGGCCCAGACAGGGAGACTACAATGAGCAGTTCTTC. Translating gives CSVRRPRQGDYNEQFF.

The rearrangement joins TRBV5-5 to TRBJ1-2, with D perhaps matching TRBD1 (5 bases). This CDR3 contains 13 residues. V dropped 6 bases and J dropped 1 base, with 10 bases sitting between them. Germline loops: CDR1 SGHKS, CDR2 YYEKEE (reference sequence). The CDR3, as DNA: TGTGCCAGCACGAGACAGCTTAACTATGGCTACACCTTC. Amino acids: CASTRQLNYGYTF.

The chain carries TRBV11-1 and TRBJ1-1; TRBD1 might be the D (6 bases). Between the trimmed V and J ends, which lost 1 base and 3 bases, there was a span of 6 bases. The germline gives CDR1 SGHAT, CDR2 FQDESV (reference sequence). The CDR3 contains 13 residues. The CDR3 loop is CASSLDRDTEAFF. For the CDR3, the DNA is TGTGCCAGCAGCTTAGACAGGGACACTGAAGCTTTCTTT.

The chain links TRBV7-9 to TRBJ1-4; 9 bases agree with TRBD1. This CDR3 has 18 amino acids. The V and J ends lost 1 base and 2 bases, in that order; junction bases with no gene match: 8. The germline V gene encodes CDR1 SEHNR and CDR2 FQNEAQ (reference sequence). CDR3 nucleotides: TGTGCCAGCAGCTTAGGAGGACAGGGGAGGGCGACTAATGAAAAACTGTTTTTT. Amino acids: CASSLGGQGRATNEKLFF.

The chain combines TRBV7-2 with TRBJ2-7; D may be TRBD1 (6 bases). The CDR3 is made up of 15 amino acids. Germline V gene data show CDR1 as SGHTA and CDR2 as FQGNSA. V was cut by 2 bases and J by 3 bases, with 14 bases left in between. Here the CDR3 DNA reads TGTGCCAGCAGCTTACCCCCGGGACACCACTACGAGCAGTACTTC. It is translated as CASSLPPGHHYEQYF. Combining the CDR3 with reference TRBV7-2 and TRBJ2-7 gives the whole variable domain GAGVSQSPSNKVTEKGKDVELRCDPISGHTALYWYRQSLGQGLEFLIYFQGNSAPDKSGLPSDRFSAERTGGSVSTLTIQRTQQEDSAVYLCASSLPPGHHYEQYFGPGTRLTVT.

By share, this clone ranks as medium-sized. This chain joins TRBV6-5 and TRBJ1-2, with TRBD1 as a possible D gene (5 bases). The CDR3 totals 15 residues. Germline V lookup: CDR1 MNHEY, CDR2 SVGAGI. V shed 6 bases and J shed 8 bases, with 22 bases lying between them. The CDR3 sequence is CASSIEFRVSSGYTF. CDR3 coding DNA: TGTGCCAGCAGCATAGAATTCAGGGTTTCCAGCGGCTACACCTTC.

This sequence joins TRBV2 and TRBJ1-5; D remains unclear. Trimming left V 7 bases short and J 0 bases short, with 4 bases between. CDR3 length: 12 residues. The germline gives CDR1 SNHLY, CDR2 FYNNEI. The DNA of the CDR3 is TGTGCCAGCAAGCATAGCAATCAGCCCCAGCATTTT. Encoded protein: CASKHSNQPQHF.

This chain connects TRBV4-2 to TRBJ2-3; the match to TRBD2 covers 8 bases. From germline, CDR1 is LGHNA and CDR2 YNFKEQ. Unmatched junction bases numbered 13, after V lost 5 bases and J lost 3 bases. The CDR3 covers 17 residues. CDR3 sequence: CASSSRPAGAGTDTQYF. For the CDR3, the DNA is TGTGCCAGCAGCTCCCGTCCAGCGGGGGCGGGGACAGATACGCAGTATTTT.

The chain couples TRBV7-2 to TRBJ1-5, with 8 positions matching TRBD1. The trim removed 0 bases at V and 4 bases at J, leaving 5 bases unmatched. This CDR3 region has 16 residues. CDR1 SGHTA and CDR2 FQGNSA come from the germline V gene. The CDR3 loop reads CASSLAGRGLNQPQHF. In nucleotides, the CDR3 is TGTGCCAGCAGCTTAGCGGGCAGGGGGCTGAATCAGCCCCAGCATTTT.

The CDR3 nucleotides read TGCGCCAGCAGCCGAAGTTGGGGGGGAGGGGGGAATGAGCAGTTCTTC. Protein: CASSRSWGGGGNEQFF. The chain is built from TRBV4-3 and TRBJ2-1; a possible D gene is TRBD2 (7 bases). V was shortened by 4 bases and J by 7 bases, with 20 bases between the two germline ends. The length of the CDR3 is 16 residues. The germline V gene encodes CDR1 LGHNA and CDR2 YSLEER.

The chain recombines TRBV11-2 with TRBJ2-2, with D perhaps TRBD2 (5 bases). The CDR3 covers 18 residues. V was pared by 4 bases and J by 6 bases, with 24 bases between. Per the germline V gene, CDR1 is SGHAT and CDR2 is FQNNGV. The CDR3 region has the DNA TGTGCCAGCAGCTACCGCACAGTGAGGGTTTTCTCGGCCGGGGAGCTGTTTTTT. It codes for CASSYRTVRVFSAGELFF.

The V gene is TRBV19, the J gene TRBJ2-3, with D perhaps TRBD2 (6 bases). The CDR3 runs 16 residues. Germline V gene sequence: CDR1 LNHDA, CDR2 SQIVND (reference sequence). The ends were cut back, 10 bases at V and 0 bases at J, with 20 bases in the middle. The CDR3 sequence is CATRPWAGTSTDTQYF. CDR3 in DNA: TGTGCCACGCGCCCGTGGGCGGGGACTAGCACAGATACGCAGTATTTT.

The chain couples TRBV7-6 to TRBJ1-2, with 7 nucleotides matching TRBD1. Germline CDR1 is SGHVS and CDR2 is FNYEAQ. There are 12 residues in the CDR3. The V and J ends lost 5 bases and 7 bases, in that order; junction bases with no gene match: 4. The CDR3 is CASSPDRAGYTF. CDR3 nucleotides: TGTGCCAGCAGCCCTGACAGGGCTGGCTACACCTTC.

This chain links TRBV5-1 with TRBJ2-7, with D maybe TRBD1 (6 bases). The CDR3 is 15 amino acids. Germline lookup yields CDR1 SGHRS and CDR2 YFSETQ. The V and J ends lost 4 bases and 0 bases respectively, with 14 bases between them. CDR3 sequence: CASSKKQGSSYEQYF. Written as DNA, the CDR3 is TGCGCCAGCAGCAAGAAACAGGGCAGCTCCTACGAGCAGTACTTC.